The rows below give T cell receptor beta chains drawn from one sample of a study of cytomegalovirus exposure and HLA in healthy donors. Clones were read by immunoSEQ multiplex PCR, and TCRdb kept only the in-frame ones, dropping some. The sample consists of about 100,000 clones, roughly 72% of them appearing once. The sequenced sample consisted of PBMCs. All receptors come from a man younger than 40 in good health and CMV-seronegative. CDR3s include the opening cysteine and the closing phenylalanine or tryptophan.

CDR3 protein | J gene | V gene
CASSGGNTGELFF | TRBJ2-2 | TRBV27
CASSGASGRVDYEQYF | TRBJ2-7 | TRBV21-1
CASSLGGGIYNEQFF | TRBJ2-1 | TRBV28
CAWSGARLNTEAFF | TRBJ1-1 | TRBV30
CASRQGQGYEQYF | TRBJ2-7 | TRBV6-5
CASSVGNQRADTQYF | TRBJ2-3 | TRBV9
CASSQVGPLAGVVDEQFF | TRBJ2-1 | TRBV14
CASSPTGDATNEKLFF | TRBJ1-4 | TRBV5-4
CASGQGLDTEAFF | TRBJ1-1 | TRBV11-1
CASSGPGQGTYEQYF | TRBJ2-7 | TRBV19
CAAGTGNTGELFF | TRBJ2-2 | TRBV7-6
CSANRVLASGNYEQYF | TRBJ2-7 | TRBV29-1
CASSRRLAANTGELFF | TRBJ2-2 | TRBV5-4
CASSFSGSVYEQYF | TRBJ2-7 | TRBV7-8
CASGLGAKNSPLHF | TRBJ1-6 | TRBV2
CASSQEGQNNSPLHF | TRBJ1-6 | TRBV4-2
CASSLDGLAAETQYF | TRBJ2-5 | TRBV7-7
CASSSGLQEGYTGELFF | TRBJ2-2 | TRBV10-1
CASSVVGQGAVYEQYF | TRBJ2-7 | TRBV9